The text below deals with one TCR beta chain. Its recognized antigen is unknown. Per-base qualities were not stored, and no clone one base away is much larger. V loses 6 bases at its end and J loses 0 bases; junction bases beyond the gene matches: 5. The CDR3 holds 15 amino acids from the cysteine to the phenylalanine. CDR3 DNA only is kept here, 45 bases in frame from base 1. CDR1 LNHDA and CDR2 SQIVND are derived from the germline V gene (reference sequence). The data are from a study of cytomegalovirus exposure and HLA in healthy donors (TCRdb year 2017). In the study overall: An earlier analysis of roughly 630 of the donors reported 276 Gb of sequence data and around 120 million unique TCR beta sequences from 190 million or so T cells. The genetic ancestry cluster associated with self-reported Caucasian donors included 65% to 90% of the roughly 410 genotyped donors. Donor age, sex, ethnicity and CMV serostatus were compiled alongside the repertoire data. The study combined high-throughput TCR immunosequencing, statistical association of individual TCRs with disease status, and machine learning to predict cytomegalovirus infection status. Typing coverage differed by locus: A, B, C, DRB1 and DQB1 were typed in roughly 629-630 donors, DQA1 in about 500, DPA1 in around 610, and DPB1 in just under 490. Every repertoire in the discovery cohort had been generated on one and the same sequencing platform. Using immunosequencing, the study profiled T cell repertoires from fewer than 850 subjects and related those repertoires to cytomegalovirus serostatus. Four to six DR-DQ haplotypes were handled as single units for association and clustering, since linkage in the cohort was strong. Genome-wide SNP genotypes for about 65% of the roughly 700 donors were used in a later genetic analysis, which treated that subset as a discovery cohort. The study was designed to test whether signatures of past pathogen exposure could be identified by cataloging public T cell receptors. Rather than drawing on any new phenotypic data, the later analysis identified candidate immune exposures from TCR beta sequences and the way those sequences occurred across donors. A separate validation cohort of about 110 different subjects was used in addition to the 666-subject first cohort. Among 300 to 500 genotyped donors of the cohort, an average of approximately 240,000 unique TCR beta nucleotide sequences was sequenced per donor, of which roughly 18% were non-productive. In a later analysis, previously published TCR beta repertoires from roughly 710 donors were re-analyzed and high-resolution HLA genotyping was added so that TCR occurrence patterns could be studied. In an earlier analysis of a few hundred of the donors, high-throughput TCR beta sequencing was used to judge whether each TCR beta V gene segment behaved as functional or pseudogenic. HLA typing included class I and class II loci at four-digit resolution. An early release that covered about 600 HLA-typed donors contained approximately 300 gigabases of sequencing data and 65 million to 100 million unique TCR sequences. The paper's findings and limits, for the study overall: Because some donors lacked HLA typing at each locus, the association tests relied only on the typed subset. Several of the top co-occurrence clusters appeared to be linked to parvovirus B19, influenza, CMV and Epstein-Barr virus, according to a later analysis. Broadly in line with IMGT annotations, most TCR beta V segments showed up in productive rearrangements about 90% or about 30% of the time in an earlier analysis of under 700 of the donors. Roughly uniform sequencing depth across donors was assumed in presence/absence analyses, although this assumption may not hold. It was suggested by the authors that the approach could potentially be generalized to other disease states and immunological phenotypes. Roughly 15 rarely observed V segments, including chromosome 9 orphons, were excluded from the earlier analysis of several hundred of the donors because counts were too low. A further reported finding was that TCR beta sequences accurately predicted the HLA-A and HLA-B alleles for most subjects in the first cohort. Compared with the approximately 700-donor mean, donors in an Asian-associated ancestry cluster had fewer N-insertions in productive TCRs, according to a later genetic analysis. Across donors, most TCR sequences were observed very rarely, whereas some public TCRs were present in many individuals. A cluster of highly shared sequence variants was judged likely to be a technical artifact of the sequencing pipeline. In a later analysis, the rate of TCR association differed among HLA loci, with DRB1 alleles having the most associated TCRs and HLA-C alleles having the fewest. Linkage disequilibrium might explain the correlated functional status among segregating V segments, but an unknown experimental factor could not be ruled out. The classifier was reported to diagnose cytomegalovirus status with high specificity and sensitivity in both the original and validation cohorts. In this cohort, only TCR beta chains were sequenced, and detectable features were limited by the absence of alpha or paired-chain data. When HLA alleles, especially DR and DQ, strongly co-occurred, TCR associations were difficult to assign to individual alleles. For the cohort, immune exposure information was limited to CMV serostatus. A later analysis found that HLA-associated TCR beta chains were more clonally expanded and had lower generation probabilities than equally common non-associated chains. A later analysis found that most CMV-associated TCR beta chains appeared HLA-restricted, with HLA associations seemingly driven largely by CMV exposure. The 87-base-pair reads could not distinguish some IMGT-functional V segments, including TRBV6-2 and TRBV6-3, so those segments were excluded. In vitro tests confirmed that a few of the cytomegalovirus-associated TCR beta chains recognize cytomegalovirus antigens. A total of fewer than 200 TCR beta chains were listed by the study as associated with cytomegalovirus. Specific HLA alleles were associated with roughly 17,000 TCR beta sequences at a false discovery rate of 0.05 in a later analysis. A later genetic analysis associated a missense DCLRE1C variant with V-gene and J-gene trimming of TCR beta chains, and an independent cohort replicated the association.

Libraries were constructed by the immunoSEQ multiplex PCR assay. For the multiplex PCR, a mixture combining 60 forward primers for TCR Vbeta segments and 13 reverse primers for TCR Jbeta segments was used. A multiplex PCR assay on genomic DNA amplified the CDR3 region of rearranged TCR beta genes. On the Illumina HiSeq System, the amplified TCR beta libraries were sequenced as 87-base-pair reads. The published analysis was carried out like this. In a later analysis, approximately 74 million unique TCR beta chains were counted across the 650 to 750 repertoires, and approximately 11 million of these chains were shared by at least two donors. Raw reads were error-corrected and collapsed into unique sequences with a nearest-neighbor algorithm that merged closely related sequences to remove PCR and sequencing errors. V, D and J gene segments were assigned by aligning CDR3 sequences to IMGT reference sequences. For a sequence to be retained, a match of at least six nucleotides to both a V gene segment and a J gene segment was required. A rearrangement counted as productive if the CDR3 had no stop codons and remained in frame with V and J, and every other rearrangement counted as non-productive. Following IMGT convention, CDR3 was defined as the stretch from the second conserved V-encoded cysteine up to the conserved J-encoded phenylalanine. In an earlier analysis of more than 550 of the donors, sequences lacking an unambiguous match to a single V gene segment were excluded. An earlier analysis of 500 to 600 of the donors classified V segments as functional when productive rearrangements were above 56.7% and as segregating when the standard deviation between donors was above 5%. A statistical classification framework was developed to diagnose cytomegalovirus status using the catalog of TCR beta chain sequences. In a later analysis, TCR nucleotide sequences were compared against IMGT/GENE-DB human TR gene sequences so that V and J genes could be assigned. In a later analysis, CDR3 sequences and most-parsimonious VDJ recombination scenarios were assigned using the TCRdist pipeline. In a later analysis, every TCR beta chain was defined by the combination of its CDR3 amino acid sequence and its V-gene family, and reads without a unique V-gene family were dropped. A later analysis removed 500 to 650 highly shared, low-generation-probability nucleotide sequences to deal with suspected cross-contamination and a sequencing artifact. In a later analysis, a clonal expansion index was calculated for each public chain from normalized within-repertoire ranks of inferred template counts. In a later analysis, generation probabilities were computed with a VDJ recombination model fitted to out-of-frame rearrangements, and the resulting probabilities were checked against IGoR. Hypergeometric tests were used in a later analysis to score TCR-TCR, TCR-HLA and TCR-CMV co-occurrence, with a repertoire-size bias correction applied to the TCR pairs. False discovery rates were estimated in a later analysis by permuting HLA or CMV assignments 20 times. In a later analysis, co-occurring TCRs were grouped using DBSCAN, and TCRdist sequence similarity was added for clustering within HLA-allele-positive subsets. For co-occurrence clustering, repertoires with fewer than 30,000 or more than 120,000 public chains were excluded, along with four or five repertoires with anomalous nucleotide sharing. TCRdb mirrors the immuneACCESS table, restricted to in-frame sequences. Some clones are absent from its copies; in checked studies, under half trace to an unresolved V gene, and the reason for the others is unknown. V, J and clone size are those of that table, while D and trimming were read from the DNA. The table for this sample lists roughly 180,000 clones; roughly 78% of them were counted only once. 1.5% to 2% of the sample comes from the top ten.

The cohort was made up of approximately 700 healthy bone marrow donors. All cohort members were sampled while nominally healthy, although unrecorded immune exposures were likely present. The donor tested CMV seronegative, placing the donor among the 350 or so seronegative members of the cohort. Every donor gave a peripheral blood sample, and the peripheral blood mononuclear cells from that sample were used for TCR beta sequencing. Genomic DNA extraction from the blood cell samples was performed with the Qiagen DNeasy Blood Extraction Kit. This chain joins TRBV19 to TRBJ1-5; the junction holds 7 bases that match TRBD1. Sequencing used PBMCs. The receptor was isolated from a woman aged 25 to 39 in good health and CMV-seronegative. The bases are TGTGCCAGTAGGCCGGGACAGATTAGCAATCAGCCCCAGCATTTT. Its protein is CASRPGQISNQPQHF.